Reported below is one T cell receptor beta chain. Profiling relied on immunoSEQ multiplex PCR, and the TCRdb table lists in-frame clones only, not all of them. The table has about 10,000 clones, about 91% seen once. The data are from a study of tumor T cells in aggressive B-cell lymphoma. This TCR derives from an adult with diffuse large B cell lymphoma. Specimen: tumor tissue.

CDR3 region: CASSVAGQGTPLHF. The CDR3 region has the DNA TGCGCCAGCAGTGTGGCGGGACAGGGTACACCCCTCCACTTT. This chain joins TRBV10-2 and TRBJ1-6, with 9 bases that match TRBD1. V lost 4 bases to trimming and J lost 11 bases; unmatched junction nucleotides: 6. The CDR3 has 14 amino acids. Germline CDR1 reads WSHSY; CDR2 reads SAAADI.